This TCR beta chain comes out of a study of radiotherapy plus CTLA-4 blockade in lung cancer. On this clone: The junction and the germline gene differ at one end; a read error may be behind it.

Sequencing used immunoSEQ multiplex PCR; TCRdb keeps in-frame clones, though not all of them. The repertoire holds tens of thousands of clones, around 80% seen once, with approximately 16% in the top ten. Sequencing was performed on peripheral blood, taken from a patient treated with radiotherapy plus ipilimumab. This sequence was found in a human donor with non-small cell lung cancer who had a complete response to radiotherapy plus ipilimumab.

The CDR3 loop is CASGVPLSGGVNTDTQYF. CDR3 nucleotides: TGTGCCAGCGGCGTCCCCCTCTCCGGCGGGGTCAACACAGATACGCAGTATTTT. This chain connects TRBV9 to TRBJ2-3; a weak D match, TRBD2 (6 bases). This CDR3 spans 18 amino acids. Germline V gene lookup returns CDR1 SGDLS and CDR2 YYNGEE.